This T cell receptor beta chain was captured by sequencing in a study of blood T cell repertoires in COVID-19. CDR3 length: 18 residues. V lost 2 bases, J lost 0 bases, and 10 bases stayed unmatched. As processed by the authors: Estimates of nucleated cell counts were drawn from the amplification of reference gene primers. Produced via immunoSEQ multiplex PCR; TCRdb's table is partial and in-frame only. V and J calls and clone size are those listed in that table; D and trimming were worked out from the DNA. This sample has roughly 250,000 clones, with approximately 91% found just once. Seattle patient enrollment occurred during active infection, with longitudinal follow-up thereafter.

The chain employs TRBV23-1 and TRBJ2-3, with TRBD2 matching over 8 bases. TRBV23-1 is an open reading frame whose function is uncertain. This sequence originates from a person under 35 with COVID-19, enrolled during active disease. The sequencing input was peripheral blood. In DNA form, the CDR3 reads TGCGCCAGCAGTCAAGCGAACGGGAGGGGGTCTAGCACAGATACGCAGTATTTT. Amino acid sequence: CASSQANGRGSSTDTQYF.